What follows are 20 T cell receptor beta chains derived from one specimen sequenced in a study of cytomegalovirus exposure and HLA in healthy donors. A multiplex PCR was run with 60 Vbeta primers and 13 Jbeta primers. The assay was immunoSEQ multiplex PCR, and TCRdb's table has in-frame clones only and misses some. The top ten hold about 1.7% of the sample, which has approximately 98,000 clones, approximately 74% seen once. The sample taken for sequencing was PBMCs. These receptors all come from a male donor in good health and CMV-seronegative.

V usage is TRBV5-1 and J usage is TRBJ2-7; 10 bases map to TRBD1. This CDR3 is built from 14 residues. The germline CDR1 and CDR2 sequences are SGHRS and YFSETQ. J was trimmed by 2 bases and V by 4 bases; bases with no gene match: 3. As DNA, the CDR3 is TGCGCCAGCAGCCGAGGGACAGGGGCCTACGAGCAGTACTTC. Translation gives CASSRGTGAYEQYF. The full variable domain, completed using reference TRBV5-1 and TRBJ2-7, is KAGVTQTPRYLIKTRGQQVTLSCSPISGHRSVSWYQQTPGQGLQFLFEYFSETQRNKGNFPGRFSGRQFSNSRSEMNVSTLELGDSALYLCASSRGTGAYEQYFGPGTRLTVT.

This rearrangement joins TRBV4-1 to TRBJ1-1, with D maybe TRBD1 (5 bases). The CDR3 extends over 14 amino acids. The germline V and J ends were trimmed by 6 bases and 1 base, with 12 bases remaining between them. The V gene's germline CDR1 is MGHRA and CDR2 YSYEKL. This chain's CDR3 is CASRGHLKNTEAFF. CDR3 DNA sequence: TGCGCCAGCAGAGGACACCTAAAGAACACTGAAGCTTTCTTT.

This clone has a single count. The chain uses TRBV19 and TRBJ2-3; D not resolved. The V and J ends lost 3 bases and 7 bases respectively, with 11 bases between them. The CDR3 loop spans 13 amino acids. The germline gives CDR1 LNHDA, CDR2 SQIVND (reference sequence). The CDR3 spells CASSMPPSNTQYF. In DNA, the CDR3 is TGTGCCAGTAGTATGCCCCCAAGCAATACGCAGTATTTT. Together with reference TRBV19 and TRBJ2-3, the CDR3 gives the full variable domain: DGGITQSPKYLFRKEGQNVTLSCEQNLNHDAMYWYRQDPGQGLRLIYYSQIVNDFQKGDIAEGYSVSREKKESFPLTVTSAQKNPTAFYLCASSMPPSNTQYFGPGTRLTVL.

The chain joins TRBV19 to TRBJ1-5; D gene uncertain. Trimming pared 3 bases from V and 2 bases from J, leaving 8 bases between. CDR1 and CDR2 (germline): LNHDA, SQIVND (reference sequence). This CDR3 comprises 14 residues. This chain's CDR3 is CASSMWQGNQPQHF. CDR3 sequence (DNA): TGTGCCAGTAGTATGTGGCAGGGCAATCAGCCCCAGCATTTT. Full variable domain (outside the CDR3, taken from reference TRBV19 and TRBJ1-5): DGGITQSPKYLFRKEGQNVTLSCEQNLNHDAMYWYRQDPGQGLRLIYYSQIVNDFQKGDIAEGYSVSREKKESFPLTVTSAQKNPTAFYLCASSMWQGNQPQHFGDGTRLSIL.

Only one count was recorded for this clone. The chain combines TRBV5-4 with TRBJ2-7; TRBD1 is a possible D gene (6 bases). Between the trimmed V and J ends, which lost 2 bases and 6 bases, there was a span of 6 bases. Germline V gene data show CDR1 as SGHNT and CDR2 as YYREEE (reference sequence). This CDR3 region has 11 residues. CDR3 in DNA: TGTGCCAGCAGCTTACAGGGCGAGCAGTACTTC. It codes for CASSLQGEQYF.

The chain combines TRBV11-2 with TRBJ1-5; 10 positions agree with TRBD1. Germline V gene data show CDR1 as SGHAT and CDR2 as FQNNGV. The trim removed 4 bases at V and 0 bases at J, leaving 6 bases unmatched. The CDR3 is 17 amino acids. The CDR3 DNA reads as TGTGCCAGCAGCTCTGGACAGGGGGACTATAGCAATCAGCCCCAGCATTTT. Protein product: CASSSGQGDYSNQPQHF.

This chain uses TRBV5-4 with TRBJ2-2; 7 bases are shared with TRBD2. Germline CDR1 and CDR2: SGHNT and YYREEE (reference sequence). V dropped 5 bases and J dropped 7; count of bases not matched to a gene: 11. This CDR3 has 15 residues. The chain's CDR3 is CASRKGGSPGGELFF. DNA for the CDR3: TGTGCCAGCAGAAAGGGCGGGAGCCCAGGCGGGGAGCTGTTTTTT.

This chain links TRBV2 with TRBJ2-1, with D perhaps TRBD2 (5 bases). The length of the CDR3 is 17 residues. Per the germline V gene, CDR1 is SNHLY and CDR2 is FYNNEI. V gave up 6 bases and J gave up 4 bases, with 22 bases separating them. The CDR3 DNA is TGTGCCAGCAGGGACGCACCGCCGGGGTCATCTTACAATGAGCAGTTCTTC. It yields the protein CASRDAPPGSSYNEQFF.

Here the CDR3 reads CASSQDQGTGTNQPQHF. The CDR3 nucleotides read TGCGCCAGCAGCCAAGATCAAGGGACAGGGACAAATCAGCCCCAGCATTTT. J is TRBJ1-5 and V is TRBV4-1, with TRBD1 matching 9 bases. CDR1 is MGHRA and CDR2 is YSYEKL in the germline V gene. Trimming removed 0 bases from V and 4 bases from J; junction bases left unmatched: 7. This CDR3 contains 17 residues.

The rearrangement links TRBV5-1 to TRBJ2-2; perhaps TRBD2 as D (6 bases). Per germline, CDR1 SGHRS and CDR2 YFSETQ. The V and J ends lost 6 bases and 2 bases respectively, with 14 bases between them. The CDR3 length is 15 residues. CDR3 region: CASTPGGANTGELFF. Written as DNA, the CDR3 is TGCGCCAGCACCCCGGGCGGGGCCAACACCGGGGAGCTGTTTTTT.

Only a few counts were recorded for this clone. V and J are TRBV5-1 and TRBJ2-3; D gene uncertain. This CDR3 region has 16 residues. V shed 2 bases and J shed 0 bases, with 13 bases lying between them. Germline CDR1 and CDR2: SGHRS and YFSETQ. The CDR3 reads CASSLRETASTDTQYF. In DNA form, the CDR3 reads TGCGCCAGCAGCTTACGAGAGACTGCTAGCACAGATACGCAGTATTTT.

The chain recombines TRBV5-6 with TRBJ1-2; D is uncertain. The germline gives CDR1 SGHDT, CDR2 YYEEEE. V shed 4 bases and J shed 8 bases, with 21 bases lying between them. The CDR3 has 15 amino acids. The CDR3 spells CASSQTMRGSRGYTF. The CDR3 nucleotides read TGTGCCAGCAGCCAAACGATGCGGGGTTCCCGGGGCTACACCTTC.

The chain couples TRBV4-2 to TRBJ1-2; TRBD1 agrees at 7 bases. Germline V gene lookup returns CDR1 LGHNA and CDR2 YNFKEQ. The V gene end was trimmed by 0 bases and the J gene end by 8 bases; junction bases not matched to a gene: 3. The CDR3 consists of 13 residues. The CDR3 nucleotides read TGTGCCAGCAGCCAAGATTGGACAGGCGGCTACACCTTC. Its translation is CASSQDWTGGYTF.

The V call is TRBV13, the J call TRBJ2-3, with D uncertain. The V gene's germline CDR1 is PRHDT and CDR2 FYEKMQ (reference sequence). V lost 1 base and J 2 bases, leaving 7 bases between the germline ends. The CDR3 has 14 residues. The CDR3 DNA sequence: TGTGCCAGCAGCTTAGACTGGGCCACAGATACGCAGTATTTT. Amino acid sequence: CASSLDWATDTQYF.

The chain couples TRBV10-3 to TRBJ2-2; D unresolved. CDR1 and CDR2 from the germline V gene are ENHRY and SYGVKD. Trimming shortened V by 4 bases and J by 5 bases, and 11 bases separated the two germline ends. The CDR3 totals 14 residues. The DNA for the CDR3 is TGTGCCATCAGTGCAGATCGGGTAACCGGGGAGCTGTTTTTT. Its translation: CAISADRVTGELFF.

A few counts support this clone. V is TRBV2 and J is TRBJ2-1, with D unclear. Germline lookup yields CDR1 SNHLY and CDR2 FYNNEI. V gave up 8 bases and J gave up 9 bases, with 20 bases separating them. This CDR3 is 14 amino acids long. Written as DNA, the CDR3 is TGTGCCAGCTGCCTATCTTTTATTGCCGGTGAGCAGTTCTTC. Encoded protein: CASCLSFIAGEQFF.

This sequence joins TRBV4-3 and TRBJ2-7; weak D call: TRBD2 (6 bases). Germline CDR1 is LGHNA and CDR2 is YSLEER. This CDR3 spans 16 amino acids. V was trimmed by 0 bases and J by 2 bases, leaving 14 bases between them. The CDR3 here is CASSQDSGRGTYEQYF. Written as DNA, the CDR3 is TGCGCCAGCAGCCAAGACTCGGGGCGGGGTACCTACGAGCAGTACTTC.

The V gene is TRBV6-5, the J gene TRBJ2-7; 7 bases agree with TRBD2. Losses at the gene ends were 2 bases for V and 2 bases for J; bases not matched to a gene: 9. CDR1 is MNHEY and CDR2 is SVGAGI in the germline V gene. CDR3 length equals 16 residues. The CDR3 is CASSYIAAGTPYEQYF. CDR3 DNA: TGTGCCAGCAGTTACATAGCAGCGGGAACCCCCTACGAGCAGTACTTC.

The gene calls are TRBV19 and TRBJ1-4, with 9 bases aligning to TRBD1. The V gene's germline CDR1 is LNHDA and CDR2 SQIVND (reference sequence). With V trimmed by 5 bases and J by 8 bases, 6 bases remained unmatched. This CDR3 has 14 residues. The CDR3 here is CASSLGQGNEKLFF. The DNA of the CDR3 is TGTGCCAGTAGTTTGGGACAGGGCAACGAAAAACTGTTTTTT.

The chain carries TRBV5-1 and TRBJ2-5, with D perhaps matching TRBD1 (6 bases). Germline CDR1 SGHRS, CDR2 YFSETQ. With 4 bases removed from V and 2 bases from J, the gap between germline ends came to 12 bases. The CDR3 sequence is 14 residues long. CDR3: CASSPVQGQETQYF. CDR3 bases: TGCGCCAGCAGCCCAGTTCAGGGGCAAGAGACCCAGTACTTC.